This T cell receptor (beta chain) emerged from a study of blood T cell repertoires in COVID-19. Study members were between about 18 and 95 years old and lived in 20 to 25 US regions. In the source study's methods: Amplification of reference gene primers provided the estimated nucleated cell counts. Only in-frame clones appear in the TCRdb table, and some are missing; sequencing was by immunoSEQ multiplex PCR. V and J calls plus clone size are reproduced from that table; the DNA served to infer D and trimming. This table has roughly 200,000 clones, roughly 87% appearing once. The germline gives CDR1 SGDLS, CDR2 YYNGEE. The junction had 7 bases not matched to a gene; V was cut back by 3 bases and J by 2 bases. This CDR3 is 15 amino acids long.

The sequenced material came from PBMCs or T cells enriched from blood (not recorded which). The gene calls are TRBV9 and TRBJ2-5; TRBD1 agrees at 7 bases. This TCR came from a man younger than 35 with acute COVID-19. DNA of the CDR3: TGTGCCAGCAGCGCCGAGGGACAGCGACAAGAGACCCAGTACTTC. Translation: CASSAEGQRQETQYF.